This T cell receptor beta chain derives from a study of CD8+ T cells in alopecia areata. Looking at the study overall: Tofacitinib was taken orally by treated patients, and the dose was 5 to 10 mg twice daily. Overall study findings and caveats: Resident alphabeta T cells of normal skin are also sequenced in scalp samples. TCR sharing across patients was less clear than in mice, possibly HLA-related.

Isolated RNA was reverse transcribed into cDNA used as the sequencing template. Data came from immunoSEQ multiplex PCR; TCRdb stores just in-frame clones and leaves some out. The table lists 160,000 or so clones, 40% to 60% of them singletons. CD4+ and CD8+ T cells were sorted from PBMCs. With respect to this clone: Its specificity is not known.

This CDR3 spans 14 amino acids. Deletions cut 4 bases from V and 5 bases from J, with 14 bases between. Looked up from germline, CDR1 is LNHNV and CDR2 is YYDKDF (reference sequence). This chain uses TRBV15 with TRBJ1-1; D remains unclear. The source material was CD8+ T cells sorted from blood, sampled at week 0. The receptor was isolated from a human donor with alopecia areata. CDR3 amino acids: CATSTRMLETEAFF. The CDR3 DNA follows: TGTGCCACCAGCACCAGAATGCTGGAGACTGAAGCTTTCTTT.